One sample yielded the 3 T cell receptor beta chains listed below, sequenced in a study of cytomegalovirus exposure and HLA in healthy donors. PCR used 60 Vbeta primers and 13 Jbeta primers. Produced via immunoSEQ multiplex PCR; TCRdb's table is partial and in-frame only. The repertoire holds about 200,000 clones, 60% to 80% seen once, with roughly 3% in the top ten. The sample consisted of PBMCs. These receptors were taken from a woman between 25 and 40 years old in good health and CMV-seronegative.

Note on this clone: At one end, the junction sequence differs from germline, possibly due to a read error. The chain links TRBV25-1 to TRBJ1-5; tentatively, D is TRBD1 (6 bases). This CDR3 is built from 15 residues. The germline gives CDR1 MGHDK, CDR2 SYGVNS. CDR3 nucleotides: TGTGCCAGCAGTGTGGCAGGGGAGGGCAATCAGCCCCAGCATTTC. Residues: CASSVAGEGNQPQHF.

The table lists this clone with a few counts. This sequence joins TRBV19 and TRBJ2-7; 10 bases fit TRBD1. Looked up from germline, CDR1 is LNHDA and CDR2 is SQIVND (reference sequence). Trimming at V came to 6 bases and at J to 4 bases, leaving 6 bases not matched to a gene. This CDR3 comprises 14 residues. The CDR3 DNA reads TGTGCCAGTAGCCGTGACAGGGGGCGATACGAGCAGTACTTC. Protein: CASSRDRGRYEQYF.

The chain carries TRBV5-1 and TRBJ2-3; TRBD2 agrees at 13 bases. J was trimmed by 4 bases and V by 4 bases; bases with no gene match: 6. The CDR3 consists of 16 residues. Germline V lookup: CDR1 SGHRS, CDR2 YFSETQ. Written as DNA, the CDR3 is TGCGCCAGCAGCCCCCGGACTAGCGGGAGCTCAGATACGCAGTATTTT. It codes for CASSPRTSGSSDTQYF.